These T cell receptor beta chains were read from a single sample in a study of blood T cell repertoires in COVID-19. Only in-frame clones appear in the TCRdb table, and some are missing; sequencing was by immunoSEQ multiplex PCR. The sample lists 50,000 to 75,000 clones, 75% to 95% occurring once. The sequenced sample consisted of peripheral blood. Receptors were obtained from a human donor in a cohort sampled during active COVID-19. Each CDR3 is given with its conserved first and last residue. Fields, in order: J gene, D gene, V gene, clone size, CDR3 DNA, CDR3 protein. A D gene is named only where the DNA matches it firmly. Clone size appears in some rows only: once, few, many, or a class for an expanded clone.

TRBJ2-1 | TRBD2 | TRBV7-6 | NA | TGTGCCAGCAGCTTTAGCGGGGGGGAATACAATGAGCAGTTCTTC | CASSFSGGEYNEQFF
TRBJ1-3 | NA | TRBV7-2 | NA | TGTGCCAGCAGTTTAACAGGGTTTCGTAACACCATATATTTT | CASSLTGFRNTIYF
TRBJ2-2 | NA | TRBV5-1 | NA | TGCGCCAGCAGCTGGAGGACGGGGACCGGGGAGCTGTTTTTT | CASSWRTGTGELFF
TRBJ1-1 | NA | TRBV9 | NA | TGTGCCAGCAGCGTCGCAGGTTGGGGCATGAACACTGAAGCTTTCTTT | CASSVAGWGMNTEAFF
TRBJ2-7 | NA | TRBV2 | NA | TGTGCCAGCTTCGGTTACGAGCAGTACTTC | CASFGYEQYF
TRBJ1-5 | TRBD1 | TRBV27 | NA | TGTGCCAGCAGTCCAACAGGGGGATTGGGCAATCAGCCCCAGCATTTT | CASSPTGGLGNQPQHF
TRBJ1-2 | NA | TRBV24-1 | NA | TGTGCCACCAGTGACCGGGGACTGTATGGCTACACCTTC | CATSDRGLYGYTF
TRBJ1-3 | NA | TRBV5-1 | once | TGCGCCAGCAGCTTTTCTCCAGGTACTGGAAACACCATATATTTT | CASSFSPGTGNTIYF
TRBJ2-1 | NA | TRBV7-9 | NA | TGTGCCAGCAGCTTAGTGGGCGAATCCTACAATGAGCAGTTCTTC | CASSLVGESYNEQFF
TRBJ2-1 | NA | TRBV19 | NA | TGTGCCACCTCCATCTCCCGGAGCTCCTACAATGAGCAGTTCTTC | CATSISRSSYNEQFF
TRBJ2-5 | TRBD2 | TRBV6-2/TRBV6-3 | NA | TGTGCCAGCAGTTACTCGATTGCGGGGGACCCTCGAGAGACCCAGTACTTC | CASSYSIAGDPRETQYF
TRBJ2-5 | TRBD1 | TRBV7-9 | NA | TGTGCCAGCAGCTTAGAGAGGGCGGGACAGGGGACCCAGTACTTC | CASSLERAGQGTQYF
TRBJ2-5 | TRBD1 | TRBV9 | NA | TGTGCCAGCAGCGCAACAGGGGGGTCAGAGACCCAGTACTTC | CASSATGGSETQYF
TRBJ2-7 | NA | TRBV6-1 | NA | TGTGCCAGCAGTGAAGTTTGGGGGGGCGGGTACGAGCAGTACTTC | CASSEVWGGGYEQYF
TRBJ2-1 | NA | TRBV11-2 | NA | TGTGCCAGCAGCTTAGAGTTTCGTGAGCAGTTCTTC | CASSLEFREQFF
TRBJ2-1 | TRBD2 | TRBV6-5 | NA | TGTGCCAGCAGTTATCGGGACTACCCCGTGAATGAGCAGTTCTTC | CASSYRDYPVNEQFF
TRBJ1-1 | NA | TRBV7-2 | few | TGTGCCAGCAGCTTCGAAACCAGGGGAATCCCTGAAGCTTTCTTT | CASSFETRGIPEAFF
TRBJ2-3 | NA | TRBV4-1 | NA | TGCGCCAGCAGCCAAGTGAGGCGGGGGCACACAGATACGCAGTATTTT | CASSQVRRGHTDTQYF
TRBJ2-3 | NA | TRBV4-1 | NA | TGCGCCAGCAGCCAAGTATTAATAGCGTCAGATACGCAGTATTTT | CASSQVLIASDTQYF
TRBJ1-2 | TRBD1 | TRBV7-2 | NA | TGTGCCAGCAGCTCCCGTACAGGGGTAGGTGGCTACACCTTC | CASSSRTGVGGYTF
TRBJ2-5 | TRBD2 | TRBV19 | NA | TGTGCCAGTAGTCCGACTAGCGGGGCTGAGACCCAGTACTTC | CASSPTSGAETQYF
TRBJ2-1 | TRBD1 | TRBV6-5 | NA | TGTGCCAGCAGTACCTACACAGGGGGCAATGAGCAGTTCTTC | CASSTYTGGNEQFF
TRBJ1-4 | NA | TRBV19 | once | TGTGCCAGCCAGAGGGGGGGGACGTATGAAAAACTGTTTTTT | CASQRGGTYEKLFF
TRBJ1-1 | TRBD1 | TRBV6-5 | NA | TGTGCCAGCAGCCGAGACAGGGGGCACGCAGCTTTCTTT | CASSRDRGHAAFF
TRBJ2-7 | TRBD2 | TRBV5-1 | NA | TGCGCCAGCAGCTATAGCGGGGGAAGCTACGAGCAGTACTTC | CASSYSGGSYEQYF